The subject of this entry is one TCR beta chain. Its antigen remains unidentified. This sample is part of a study of cytomegalovirus exposure and HLA in healthy donors. Study at large: Among the 400 or so donors who were genotyped, about 84% fell in the genetic ancestry cluster that is associated with self-reported Caucasian donors.

Study-wide results and caveats: Cytomegalovirus status was reportedly diagnosed by the classifier with high specificity and sensitivity. Later on, an analysis found that several of the most significant clusters appeared to be linked to common viral pathogens, which included parvovirus B19. TCR beta chains associated with HLA were, in a later analysis, more clonally expanded than equally common others.

PCR used 60 Vbeta primers and 13 Jbeta primers. Assay used: immunoSEQ multiplex PCR; TCRdb lists only in-frame clones, some missing. The sample includes around 99,000 clones, 81% seen only once; the top ten take approximately 2.4%. The TCR was taken from a man aged 25-45 years in good health and CMV-seronegative. The specimen was PBMCs.

The DNA for the CDR3 is TGTGCCAGCTCACTCGCGACAGGGCCGGGCAATCAGCCCCAGCATTTT. This sequence encodes CASSLATGPGNQPQHF. V is TRBV18 and J is TRBJ1-5; 7 bases align to TRBD1. This CDR3 is built from 16 residues. CDR1 is KGHSH and CDR2 is LQKENI in the germline V gene. V was pared by 4 bases and J by 2 bases, with 8 bases of the junction left unmatched.